Listed here is a single TCR beta chain. These data come from a study of blood T cell repertoires in COVID-19. The overall study: Researchers got acute and convalescent COVID-19 samples from the United States, Italy and Spain.

CDR3 length: 10 residues. Trimming took off 7 bases at V and 13 bases at J, with 14 bases between the two ends. CDR1 and CDR2 from the germline V gene are LNHDA and SQIVND (reference sequence). Study processing details: Quantification of nucleated cells was approximated via reference gene primer amplification. TCRdb's copy holds only in-frame clones and misses some; the assay was immunoSEQ multiplex PCR. V and J calls and clone size are as listed in that table; D and trimming were resolved from the DNA. Here the sample spans about 250,000 clones, around nine tenths being singletons. The chain is built from TRBV19 and TRBJ2-7; D gene uncertain. The clonotype was recovered from a woman between 40 and 55 years old who had recovered from COVID-19. Sequences were obtained from peripheral blood. CDR3 sequence: CASISPNLYF. The CDR3 DNA reads as TGTGCCAGTATTTCGCCTAACCTATACTTC.